Shown below are 26 T cell receptor beta chains from a single sample sequenced in a study of shared clonotypes between healthy human individuals. TCRdb's copy holds only in-frame clones and misses some; the assay was immunoSEQ multiplex PCR. Among about 1.1 million clones listed, roughly 74% were seen once. Sequenced input: memory CD4+ T cells from PBMCs. Subset here: CD45RA-negative fraction. The receptors here all came from a man aged 18 to 30 in good health. Some clones in this sample may be carry-over from other donors' samples.

V is TRBV14 and J is TRBJ2-7; D uncertain. The ends were cut back, 4 bases at V and 6 bases at J, with 10 bases in the middle. CDR3 length: 12 amino acids. Germline CDR1 reads SGHDN; CDR2 reads FVKESK. CDR3 in DNA: TGTGCCAGCAGCCTAAATTCGCGCGAGCAGTACTTC. Protein sequence: CASSLNSREQYF.

The chain links TRBV11-3 to TRBJ2-2, with D hard to call. This CDR3 comprises 19 residues. V was shortened by 2 bases and J by 0 bases, with 19 bases between the two germline ends. Per germline, CDR1 SGHNT and CDR2 YENEEA. CDR3 amino acids: CASSLRSTFRAANTGELFF. The DNA of the CDR3 is TGTGCCAGCAGCTTAAGGTCAACCTTTAGAGCCGCGAACACCGGGGAGCTGTTTTTT.

This chain links TRBV18 with TRBJ1-2, with D possibly matching TRBD1 (5 bases). In germline, CDR1 is KGHSH, CDR2 LQKENI. V shed 1 base and J shed 2 bases, with 17 bases lying between them. The CDR3 extends over 17 amino acids. The CDR3 DNA follows: TGTGCCAGCTCACCACGGGGCCCCGACGGTAGAAACTATGGCTACACCTTC. Its translation: CASSPRGPDGRNYGYTF.

The sample holds many counts of this clone. The chain recombines TRBV5-5 with TRBJ1-1, with D possibly TRBD1 on 5 matching bases. The ends were cut back, 4 bases at V and 5 bases at J, with 12 bases in the middle. Germline CDR1 SGHKS, CDR2 YYEKEE (reference sequence). This CDR3 has 13 amino acids. In DNA, the CDR3 is TGTGCCAGCAGCGTAGGGGAGGGAACTGAAGCTTTCTTT. The encoded protein is CASSVGEGTEAFF.

This clone appeared a few times. The V gene is TRBV18, the J gene TRBJ2-3; perhaps TRBD1 as D (6 bases). V lost 2 bases, J lost 1 base, and 10 bases lay in between. Germline CDR1 reads KGHSH; CDR2 reads LQKENI. The CDR3 length is 15 residues. For the CDR3, the DNA is TGTGCCAGCTCACCAGGGACATGGGGCACAGATACGCAGTATTTT. It codes for CASSPGTWGTDTQYF. Combining the CDR3 with reference TRBV18 and TRBJ2-3 gives the whole variable domain NAGVMQNPRHLVRRRGQEARLRCSPMKGHSHVYWYRQLPEEGLKFMVYLQKENIIDESGMPKERFSAEFPKEGPSILRIQQVVRGDSAAYFCASSPGTWGTDTQYFGPGTRLTVL.

The sample holds many counts of this clone. This chain uses TRBV27 with TRBJ1-1; the D gene is possibly TRBD1 (5 bases). The CDR3 is made up of 13 amino acids. Germline loops: CDR1 MNHEY, CDR2 SMNVEV (reference sequence). Trimming cost V 11 bases and J 1 base, with 14 bases left between them. The CDR3 is CASRWGGNTEAFF. The CDR3 DNA follows: TGTGCCTCACGGTGGGGCGGGAACACTGAAGCTTTCTTT.

In its sample, this clone was seen once. The V gene is TRBV5-1, the J gene TRBJ2-1; D is unclear. V was trimmed by 4 bases and J by 0 bases, leaving 8 bases between them. The CDR3 consists of 14 residues. Per the germline V gene, CDR1 is SGHRS and CDR2 is YFSETQ. The CDR3 sequence is CASSMPSSYNEQFF. The CDR3 coding sequence is TGCGCCAGCAGCATGCCTAGCTCCTACAATGAGCAGTTCTTC.

This clone was counted a few times. This chain joins TRBV29-1 and TRBJ2-3; D is uncertain. Germline CDR1 is SQVTM and CDR2 is ANQGSEA. V lost 7 bases and J 0 bases, leaving 8 bases between the germline ends. The CDR3 is 12 residues long. CDR3 sequence: CSASSSTDTQYF. The CDR3 DNA is TGCAGCGCCAGTTCAAGCACAGATACGCAGTATTTT.

The rearrangement joins TRBV29-1 to TRBJ2-6, with D possibly matching TRBD2 (5 bases). Trimming cost V 7 bases and J 0 bases, with 7 bases left between them. CDR1 is SQVTM, CDR2 ANQGSEA, per germline. The CDR3 runs to 13 residues. CDR3 sequence (DNA): TGCAGCGCCGGGATCTCTGGGGCCAACGTCCTGACTTTC. Encoded protein: CSAGISGANVLTF. Full variable domain (missing parts from reference TRBV29-1 and TRBJ2-6): SAVISQKPSRDICQRGTSLTIQCQVDSQVTMMFWYRQQPGQSLTLIATANQGSEATYESGFVIDKFPISRPNLTFSTLTVSNMSPEDSSIYLCSAGISGANVLTFGAGSRLTVL.

This chain uses TRBV5-5 with TRBJ2-7; 8 bases are shared with TRBD2. Germline V lookup: CDR1 SGHKS, CDR2 YYEKEE (reference sequence). V lost 4 bases and J lost 4; bases outside the gene matches: 10. This CDR3 comprises 15 residues. In nucleotides, the CDR3 is TGTGCCAGCAGCGCCGGGACTAGGGTCGATTACGAGCAGTACTTC. Its protein product is CASSAGTRVDYEQYF.

The genes are TRBV10-3 and TRBJ1-1; the D gene is possibly TRBD1 (6 bases). The CDR3 runs to 13 residues. Looked up from germline, CDR1 is ENHRY and CDR2 is SYGVKD. V was clipped by 3 bases and J by 6 bases, with 11 bases between them. CDR3 sequence reads: CAISDSGGAEAFF. The DNA for the CDR3 is TGTGCCATCAGTGATTCCGGGGGCGCTGAAGCTTTCTTT.

This chain joins TRBV6-1 and TRBJ1-1; D gene uncertain. Germline V CDR1 and CDR2: MNHNS, SASEGT. The CDR3 totals 11 residues. V lost 4 bases and J 8 bases, leaving 8 bases between the germline ends. CDR3 loop: CASSGLTEAFF. The CDR3 region has the DNA TGTGCCAGCAGTGGTCTAACCGAAGCTTTCTTT.

CDR3 nucleotide sequence: TGTGCCAGCAGTTACGGACTAGCGGGAGTCGAGCAGTACTTC. Translating gives CASSYGLAGVEQYF. The chain employs TRBV6-5 and TRBJ2-7; 13 bases map to TRBD2. Germline CDR1 reads MNHEY; CDR2 reads SVGAGI. V trimming: 2 bases; J trimming: 6 bases; junction bases outside the gene matches: 1. The CDR3 is made up of 14 amino acids.

The genes are TRBV5-1 and TRBJ2-3, with 8 bases lining up with TRBD2. V lost 3 bases, J lost 4 bases, and 7 bases stayed unmatched. CDR3 length: 15 amino acids. CDR1 and CDR2 from the germline V gene are SGHRS and YFSETQ. CDR3 nucleotides: TGCGCCAGCAGCTCCAGCGGGAGCAATGCAGATACGCAGTATTTT. It translates to CASSSSGSNADTQYF.

V and J are TRBV11-2 and TRBJ1-2; possibly TRBD1 for D (5 bases). Between the trimmed V and J ends, which lost 5 bases and 5 bases, there was a span of 18 bases. The CDR3 runs 15 residues. Germline V gene lookup returns CDR1 SGHAT and CDR2 FQNNGV. The CDR3 region has the DNA TGTGCCAGCAGCCCACAAGGGGACTCTGGTTATGGCTACACCTTC. Its translation is CASSPQGDSGYGYTF.

The chain employs TRBV9 and TRBJ1-2, with a weak D call TRBD1 (5 bases). Trimming shortened V by 4 bases and J by 2 bases, and 18 bases separated the two germline ends. Germline CDR1 is SGDLS and CDR2 is YYNGEE. The length of the CDR3 is 16 residues. The CDR3 protein is CASSRGVGLGNYGYTF. CDR3 bases: TGTGCCAGCAGCCGAGGGGTGGGATTGGGGAACTATGGCTACACCTTC.

This clone occurred a few times. The CDR3 DNA reads TGTGCCAGCAGCGGGGAACGGGGTCAGCCCCAGCATTTT. This gives the protein CASSGERGQPQHF. The J gene is TRBJ1-5, the V gene TRBV7-3; D not certain. V lost 5 bases to trimming and J lost 6 bases, with 11 bases between them. CDR3 length: 13 residues. Germline CDR1 SGHTA, CDR2 FQGTGA.

The chain couples TRBV11-2 to TRBJ2-5; D is unclear. The CDR3 totals 13 residues. Germline assignment: CDR1 SGHAT and CDR2 FQNNGV. Between the trimmed V and J ends, which lost 1 base and 5 bases, there was a span of 8 bases. The CDR3: CASSLVGSETQYF. CDR3 in DNA: TGTGCCAGCAGCTTAGTCGGGTCGGAGACCCAGTACTTC.

J is TRBJ2-5 and V is TRBV19, with 7 bases identical to TRBD2. Germline lookup yields CDR1 LNHDA and CDR2 SQIVND (reference sequence). The CDR3 totals 15 residues. V lost 4 bases to trimming and J lost 4 bases; unmatched junction nucleotides: 9. The CDR3: CASSTRTSLIETQYF. For the CDR3, the DNA is TGTGCCAGTAGTACCAGGACTAGTTTAATAGAGACCCAGTACTTC.

The V and J genes are TRBV5-1 and TRBJ1-1, with D maybe TRBD1 (6 bases). From germline, CDR1 is SGHRS and CDR2 YFSETQ. The CDR3 is 14 residues long. With 2 bases removed from V and 3 bases from J, the gap between germline ends came to 11 bases. The CDR3 DNA reads as TGCGCCAGCAGCTTACAGGGTGAGGACACTGAAGCTTTCTTT. Encoded protein: CASSLQGEDTEAFF.

The rearrangement links TRBV29-1 to TRBJ2-7; D unclear. CDR1 and CDR2 (germline): SQVTM, ANQGSEA. V lost 4 bases and J 1 base, leaving 8 bases between the germline ends. The CDR3 is 12 amino acids. Written as DNA, the CDR3 is TGCAGCGTTGGGCCGGCATCCTACGAGCAGTACTTC. Translated: CSVGPASYEQYF.

The chain uses TRBV5-4 and TRBJ2-1, with 10 nucleotides matching TRBD2. The V gene end was trimmed by 4 bases and the J gene end by 9 bases; junction bases not matched to a gene: 7. The V gene's germline CDR1 is SGHNT and CDR2 YYREEE (reference sequence). The CDR3 sequence is 14 residues long. The CDR3 DNA sequence: TGTGCCAGCAGCGAGGGGCTAGCGGGAGTTGAGCAGTTCTTC. It translates to CASSEGLAGVEQFF.

This clone was seen ten or more times. The rearrangement links TRBV25-1 to TRBJ1-1, with 7 bases matching TRBD1. Unmatched junction bases numbered 5, after V lost 5 bases and J lost 8 bases. The CDR3 runs 12 residues. Germline CDR1 is MGHDK and CDR2 is SYGVNS. CDR3 sequence: CASSFPTGEAFF. The CDR3 bases are TGTGCCAGCAGTTTCCCGACAGGGGAAGCTTTCTTT.

The rearrangement uses TRBV29-1 and TRBJ2-6; D not certain. This CDR3 is built from 13 residues. Deletions cut 4 bases from V and 2 bases from J, with 6 bases between. Germline lookup yields CDR1 SQVTM and CDR2 ANQGSEA. The CDR3 DNA is TGCAGCGTTGTCGGGCCTGGGGCCAACGTCCTGACTTTC. It is translated as CSVVGPGANVLTF.

J is TRBJ1-1 and V is TRBV5-4, with D possibly matching TRBD1 (5 bases). The germline CDR1 and CDR2 sequences are SGHNT and YYREEE (reference sequence). The ends were cut back, 4 bases at V and 4 bases at J, with 14 bases in the middle. The length of the CDR3 is 14 residues. In DNA form, the CDR3 reads TGTGCCAGCAGCCCCCGAGGGAGGGGCACTGAAGCTTTCTTT. It codes for CASSPRGRGTEAFF.

This clone was seen a few times. The chain couples TRBV29-1 to TRBJ2-7, with TRBD1 identical over 8 bases. This CDR3 comprises 11 residues. Germline V gene data show CDR1 as SQVTM and CDR2 as ANQGSEA. V was pared by 7 bases and J by 3 bases, with 2 bases of the junction left unmatched. CDR3 sequence reads: CSGGQDYEQYF. The CDR3 nucleotides are TGCAGCGGGGGACAGGACTACGAGCAGTACTTC.